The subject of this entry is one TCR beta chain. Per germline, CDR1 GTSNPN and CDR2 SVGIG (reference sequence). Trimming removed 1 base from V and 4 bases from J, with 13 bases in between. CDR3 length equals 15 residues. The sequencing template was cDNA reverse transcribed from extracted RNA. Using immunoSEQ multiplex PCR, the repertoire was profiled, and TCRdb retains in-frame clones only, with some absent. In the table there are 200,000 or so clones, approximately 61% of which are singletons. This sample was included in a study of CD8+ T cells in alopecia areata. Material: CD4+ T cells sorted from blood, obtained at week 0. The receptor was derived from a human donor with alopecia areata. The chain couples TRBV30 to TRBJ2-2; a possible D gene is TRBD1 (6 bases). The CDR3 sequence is CAWSETGGVTGELFF. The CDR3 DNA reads TGTGCCTGGAGTGAAACTGGGGGCGTCACCGGGGAGCTGTTTTTT.